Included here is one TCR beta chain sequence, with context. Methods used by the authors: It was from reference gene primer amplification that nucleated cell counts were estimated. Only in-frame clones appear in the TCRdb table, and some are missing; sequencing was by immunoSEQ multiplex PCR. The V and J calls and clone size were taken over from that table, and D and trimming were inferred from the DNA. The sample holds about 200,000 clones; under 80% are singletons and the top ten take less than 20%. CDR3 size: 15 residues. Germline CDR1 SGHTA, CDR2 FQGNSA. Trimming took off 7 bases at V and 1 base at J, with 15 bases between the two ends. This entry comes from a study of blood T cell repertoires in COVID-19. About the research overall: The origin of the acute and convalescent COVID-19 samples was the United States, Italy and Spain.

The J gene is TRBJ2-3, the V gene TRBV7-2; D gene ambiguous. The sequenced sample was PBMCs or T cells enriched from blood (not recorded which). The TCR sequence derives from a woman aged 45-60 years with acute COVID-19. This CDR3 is CASTPLWSGTDTQYF. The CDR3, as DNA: TGTGCCAGCACCCCTCTTTGGAGCGGCACAGATACGCAGTATTTT.